Below, one T cell receptor (beta chain) is given with its context. These data belong to a study of blood T cell repertoires in COVID-19. As for the study in general: The origin of the acute and convalescent COVID-19 samples was the United States, Italy and Spain. T cells, B-cell-depleted T cells, or PBMCs provided the cDNA or gDNA that served as material.

CDR1 is KGHDR, CDR2 SFDVKD, per germline. V was clipped by 4 bases and J by 2 bases, with 5 bases between them. The CDR3 totals 13 residues. Produced via immunoSEQ multiplex PCR; TCRdb's table is partial and in-frame only. The repertoire holds fewer than 350,000 clones, with around 89% as singletons. The chain combines TRBV24-1 with TRBJ1-5; tentatively, D is TRBD1 (5 bases). This clonotype originated in a man aged 35-49 years with acute or convalescent COVID-19. Material: peripheral blood. CDR3 amino acids: CATSDRGNQPQHF. The CDR3 coding sequence is TGTGCCACCAGTGACAGGGGCAATCAGCCCCAGCATTTT.